One sample yielded the 10 T cell receptor beta chains listed below, sequenced in a study of T cell responses to AZD1222 COVID-19 vaccine. Sequencing used immunoSEQ multiplex PCR; TCRdb keeps in-frame clones, though not all of them. Among 100,000 to 110,000 clones, around 87% were seen once, and the ten largest hold around 4.4%. The specimen was peripheral blood, collected on day 0 of MenACWY control vaccination. Receptors were obtained from an adult in good health.

The CDR3 loop is CASSIGDRATGNTIYF. As DNA, the CDR3 is TGTGCCAGTAGTATTGGGGACAGGGCTACTGGAAACACCATATATTTT. This chain connects TRBV19 to TRBJ1-3; TRBD1 matches at 9 bases. The ends lost 3 bases at V and 2 bases at J; junction bases unmatched: 5. There are 16 residues in the CDR3. Germline CDR1 LNHDA, CDR2 SQIVND (reference sequence).

This clone came up a few times. The V call is TRBV3-1 (or the pseudogene TRBV3-2), the J call TRBJ1-2; tentative D call: TRBD1 (6 bases). Germline V gene lookup returns CDR1 LGHDT and CDR2 YNNKEL (reference sequence). CDR3 length: 12 amino acids. V lost 8 bases and J 2 bases, leaving 9 bases between the germline ends. For the CDR3, the DNA is TGTGCCAGCGTTGGGGGCAACTATGGCTACACCTTC. Its protein product is CASVGGNYGYTF.

The rearrangement links TRBV4-3 to TRBJ2-2, with TRBD2 identical over 12 bases. Germline V lookup: CDR1 LGHNA, CDR2 YSLEER. V shed 3 bases and J 6 bases; nucleotides not matched to a gene: 14. The CDR3 runs 19 residues. CDR3 DNA sequence: TGCGCCAGCAGCCACCCCGGTGCAAGACTAGCGGGAGTAGCCGGGGAGCTGTTTTTT. This sequence encodes CASSHPGARLAGVAGELFF.

The chain links TRBV9 to TRBJ2-5, with TRBD2 as a possible D gene (6 bases). The germline V gene encodes CDR1 SGDLS and CDR2 YYNGEE. Trimming pared 5 bases from V and 0 bases from J, leaving 17 bases between. This CDR3 has 16 residues. CDR3 region: CASSGGVGRYQETQYF. DNA of the CDR3: TGTGCCAGCAGTGGTGGGGTAGGGAGGTACCAAGAGACCCAGTACTTC.

The chain links TRBV28 to TRBJ1-5, with TRBD1 as a possible D gene (6 bases). Trimming stripped 4 bases from V and 6 bases from J, with 16 bases between. The CDR3 loop spans 15 amino acids. Germline V gene sequence: CDR1 MDHEN, CDR2 SYDVKM. The CDR3 region has the DNA TGTGCCAGCAGTTCCTCAGGGGAAGGTGTTCAGCCCCAGCATTTT. This translates into CASSSSGEGVQPQHF.

The chain is built from TRBV28 and TRBJ2-7, with D unclear. This CDR3 has 11 residues. Germline V gene lookup returns CDR1 MDHEN and CDR2 SYDVKM. V was shortened by 6 bases and J by 6 bases, with 9 bases between the two germline ends. The CDR3 nucleotides are TGTGCCAGCAGAACTACGGCCGAGCAGTACTTC. Translating gives CASRTTAEQYF.

The V call is TRBV7-2, the J call TRBJ1-4; 8 nucleotides match TRBD1. Germline V gives CDR1 SGHTA, CDR2 FQGNSA. V dropped 1 base and J dropped 8; count of bases not matched to a gene: 9. The CDR3 is made up of 16 amino acids. CDR3 in amino acids: CASSLVSGQEAEKLFF. Written as DNA, the CDR3 is TGTGCCAGCAGCTTAGTGTCGGGACAGGAGGCAGAAAAACTGTTTTTT.

The gene calls are TRBV28 and TRBJ1-5, with TRBD1 matching 9 bases. The V gene end was trimmed by 5 bases and the J gene end by 4 bases; junction bases not matched to a gene: 6. CDR3 length equals 15 residues. Germline CDR1 and CDR2: MDHEN and SYDVKM. The CDR3 sequence is CASSGPGTGNQPQHF. The DNA for the CDR3 is TGTGCCAGCAGTGGTCCCGGGACAGGGAATCAGCCCCAGCATTTT.

The chain employs TRBV19 and TRBJ1-6, with 8 positions matching TRBD1. The trim removed 4 bases at V and 7 bases at J, leaving 6 bases unmatched. CDR3 length equals 15 residues. Per germline, CDR1 LNHDA and CDR2 SQIVND (reference sequence). As DNA, the CDR3 is TGTGCCAGTAGTAACACCGGGACAGGCAATTCACCCCTCCACTTT. This gives the protein CASSNTGTGNSPLHF.

V usage is TRBV7-2 and J usage is TRBJ1-4; 9 bases map to TRBD1. V was pared by 1 base and J by 8 bases, with 5 bases of the junction left unmatched. This CDR3 has 15 amino acids. The V gene's germline CDR1 is SGHTA and CDR2 FQGNSA. This CDR3 reads CASSLVGTGYEKLFF. In nucleotides, the CDR3 is TGTGCCAGCAGCTTAGTCGGGACAGGGTACGAAAAACTGTTTTTT.